What follows are 26 T cell receptor beta chains derived from one specimen sequenced in a study of monozygotic twins with inflammatory bowel disease. From its re-call of the 5' RACE reads, TCRdb lists each CDR3 protein once, without DNA. Reported are under 200,000 distinct CDR3 sequences; the ten largest clones contain more than 2.5%. The sequenced sample consisted of blood. The receptors shown here come from a human donor with ulcerative colitis or Crohn's disease, or a healthy co-twin of an affected twin (not recorded which).

The chain uses TRBV5-1 and TRBJ2-2; lacking DNA, the TRBD2 call made by TCRdb goes unchecked. CDR3 length: 17 amino acids. Germline V gene lookup returns CDR1 SGHRS and CDR2 YFSETQ. CDR3 sequence reads: CASSPLALAEDTGELFF.

V usage is TRBV28 and J usage is TRBJ2-3; TCRdb picks TRBD2, but there is no DNA to check that call. The length of the CDR3 is 14 residues. Germline assignment: CDR1 MDHEN and CDR2 SYDVKM. The CDR3 here is CAILRTSGTDTQYF.

The rearrangement joins TRBV3-1 to TRBJ2-7. Germline V gene sequence: CDR1 LGHDT, CDR2 YNNKEL (reference sequence). This CDR3 has 15 residues. The CDR3 is CASSQVSRLPYEQYF.

The gene calls are TRBV20-1 and TRBJ1-5; TCRdb returns TRBD1, unconfirmable since there is no DNA. Per the germline V gene, CDR1 is DFQATT and CDR2 is SNEGSKA (reference sequence). The CDR3 is 13 amino acids. CDR3 residues: CSASRGRDQPQHF.

CDR3 loop: CASSLLSARGTGELFF. V and J are TRBV5-1 and TRBJ2-2; TCRdb lists TRBD2, though no DNA is available to test this call. The CDR3 extends over 16 amino acids. The germline gives CDR1 SGHRS, CDR2 YFSETQ.

The gene calls are TRBV6-5 and TRBJ2-1; the TCRdb call, TRBD1, lacks DNA for checking. The CDR3 contains 13 residues. From germline, CDR1 is MNHEY and CDR2 SVGAGI. CDR3 residues: CASTKGGLREQFF.

The chain employs TRBV29-1 and TRBJ1-1; as DNA is missing, the TRBD1 call by TCRdb cannot be tested. Germline assignment: CDR1 SQVTM and CDR2 ANQGSEA. This CDR3 comprises 13 residues. CDR3 region: CSVDVGANTEAFF.

The chain combines TRBV7-8 with TRBJ1-1. The germline V gene encodes CDR1 SGHVS and CDR2 FQNEAQ. The CDR3 contains 17 residues. This chain's CDR3 is CASSSAWTGLKNTEAFF.

The chain links TRBV10-3 to TRBJ2-7; checking the TCRdb D call of TRBD2 is not possible without DNA. From germline, CDR1 is ENHRY and CDR2 SYGVKD. The CDR3 contains 13 residues. CDR3 loop: CAIRLAGAYEQYF.

V and J are TRBV20-1 and TRBJ1-6; checking the TCRdb D call of TRBD1 is not possible without DNA. Germline CDR1 reads DFQATT; CDR2 reads SNEGSKA (reference sequence). This CDR3 has 14 amino acids. The CDR3 loop is CSVDFGTGSSPLHF.

The chain has TRBV7-9 and TRBJ2-7. Germline V CDR1 and CDR2: SEHNR, FQNEAQ (reference sequence). CDR3 length equals 11 residues. CDR3 in amino acids: CASSLFYEQYF.

CDR3 region: CASSDPSGTLNTGELFF. The chain couples TRBV6-1 to TRBJ2-2; no DNA is available, so the TRBD2 call from TCRdb remains unchecked. The germline gives CDR1 MNHNS, CDR2 SASEGT. The CDR3 runs to 17 residues.

V usage is TRBV20-1 and J usage is TRBJ2-1. The CDR3 extends over 14 amino acids. Germline V lookup: CDR1 DFQATT, CDR2 SNEGSKA (reference sequence). CDR3 in amino acids: CSARTGSSYNEQFF.

The chain recombines TRBV28 with TRBJ2-4; the TCRdb call, TRBD1, lacks DNA for checking. This CDR3 is built from 16 residues. Germline V gene data show CDR1 as MDHEN and CDR2 as SYDVKM. CDR3: CASSLGATLAKNIQYF.

This sequence joins TRBV5-4 and TRBJ2-5; TCRdb names TRBD1, which stays unverified in the absence of DNA. Germline CDR1 and CDR2: SGHNT and YYREEE (reference sequence). This CDR3 spans 14 amino acids. The CDR3: CASSYRDREETQYF.

The rearrangement uses TRBV2 and TRBJ2-2. The CDR3 totals 15 residues. In germline, CDR1 is SNHLY, CDR2 FYNNEI. The CDR3 loop is CASSEVRSATGELVF.

The chain combines TRBV6-1 with TRBJ2-7. Germline values: CDR1 MNHNS, CDR2 SASEGT. This CDR3 has 14 amino acids. CDR3 residues: CASSPADRSYEQYF.

V is TRBV5-1 and J is TRBJ1-6. The CDR3 length is 15 residues. Germline-derived CDR1 and CDR2 are SGHRS and YFSETQ. The CDR3 is CASSLGRGGNSPLHF.

V and J are TRBV30 and TRBJ1-2. CDR3 size: 13 residues. Germline V gene data show CDR1 as GTSNPN and CDR2 as SVGIG (reference sequence). Here the CDR3 reads CAWSVPTVGGYTF.

This CDR3 reads CAISGSTSPTDSLQYEQYF. This chain connects TRBV10-3 to TRBJ2-7; lacking DNA, the TRBD2 call made by TCRdb goes unchecked. The germline V gene encodes CDR1 ENHRY and CDR2 SYGVKD. The CDR3 consists of 19 residues.

The rearrangement uses TRBV28 and TRBJ2-7; TCRdb's D gene call, TRBD2, goes unchecked for lack of DNA. Per germline, CDR1 MDHEN and CDR2 SYDVKM. This CDR3 has 14 amino acids. CDR3 sequence: CASVGAGGSYEQYF. The entire variable domain, with the rest obtained from reference TRBV28 and TRBJ2-7, is as follows: DVKVTQSSRYLVKRTGEKVFLECVQDMDHENMFWYRQDPGLGLRLIYFSYDVKMKEKGDIPEGYSVSREKKERFSLILESASTNQTSMYLCASVGAGGSYEQYFGPGTRLTVT.

The CDR3 is CASSLTDAYNEQFF. The rearrangement links TRBV7-8 to TRBJ2-1. Germline CDR1 is SGHVS and CDR2 is FQNEAQ. The CDR3 is 14 residues long. The whole variable domain, filled in from reference TRBV7-8 and TRBJ2-1, reads GAGVSQSPRYKVAKRGQDVALRCDPISGHVSLFWYQQALGQGPEFLTYFQNEAQLDKSGLPSDRFFAERPEGSVSTLKIQRTQQEDSAVYLCASSLTDAYNEQFFGPGTRLTVL.

The V and J genes are TRBV5-6 and TRBJ2-7; lacking DNA, the TRBD2 call made by TCRdb goes unchecked. The CDR3 consists of 13 residues. In germline, CDR1 is SGHDT, CDR2 YYEEEE. The CDR3 here is CASSPLAADEQYF.

The chain links TRBV20-1 to TRBJ2-3; the D gene TCRdb calls, TRBD2, cannot be checked with no DNA. CDR1 and CDR2 (germline): DFQATT, SNEGSKA (reference sequence). The CDR3 is 14 amino acids. The CDR3: CSAGGLADTDTQYF.

V and J are TRBV20-1 and TRBJ2-1; lacking DNA, the TRBD1 call made by TCRdb goes unchecked. The germline V gene encodes CDR1 DFQATT and CDR2 SNEGSKA (reference sequence). CDR3 length: 12 amino acids. The CDR3 protein is CSARKDTDEQFF.

This rearrangement joins TRBV9 to TRBJ2-1; the TRBD1 assignment by TCRdb is unverifiable without DNA. Germline CDR1 SGDLS, CDR2 YYNGEE. There are 16 residues in the CDR3. The chain's CDR3 is CASSVAHGGDDNEQFF.